The T cell receptor (beta chain) under discussion was sequenced for a study of cytomegalovirus exposure and HLA in healthy donors. Study background: Clustering assigned 70% to 85% of the approximately 390 genotyped donors to the Caucasian-associated ancestry cluster.

Use of 60 Vbeta and 13 Jbeta primers characterized the PCR. Profiling relied on immunoSEQ multiplex PCR, and the TCRdb table lists in-frame clones only, not all of them. This sample carries roughly 70,000 clones, over 70% of them seen once, and the ten largest clones take roughly 12%. Study results and caveats: Productive rates of about 87% or about 30% were seen for most TCR beta V segments in an earlier analysis. It was reported that TCR beta sequences correctly inferred the HLA-A and HLA-B alleles for most subjects.

V was pared by 6 bases and J by 0 bases, with 4 bases of the junction left unmatched. CDR3 length: 14 residues. Germline CDR1 is SNHLY and CDR2 is FYNNEI. In nominal health when sampled, donors likely had unrecorded immune exposures nonetheless. Points on this clone: Its antigen is undetermined.

The chain recombines TRBV2 with TRBJ2-5; 7 bases map to TRBD1. The origin of this receptor is an older man in good health and CMV-seronegative. The sample consisted of PBMCs. CDR3 sequence: CASSGTDHQETQYF. The CDR3 DNA is TGTGCCAGCAGCGGGACAGACCACCAAGAGACCCAGTACTTC. The complete variable domain, with remaining parts taken from reference TRBV2 and TRBJ2-5, reads EPEVTQTPSHQVTQMGQEVILRCVPISNHLYFYWYRQILGQKVEFLVSFYNNEISEKSEIFDDQFSVERPDGSNFTLKIRSTKLEDSAMYFCASSGTDHQETQYFGPGTRLLVL.